This T cell receptor beta chain was identified during a study of T cell responses to AZD1222 COVID-19 vaccine. General study points: Possibly, clonal diversity was underestimated; donors were largely white British and included more females.

This table comes from immunoSEQ multiplex PCR, and its TCRdb copy is limited to in-frame clones, with some not included. This sample has over 95,000 clones, with 80% to 95% found just once. Regarding this clone: Its antigen is unknown.

The V end lost 1 base, the J end lost 1 base, and 10 bases lay between the germline ends. The CDR3 totals 15 residues. Germline V CDR1 and CDR2: SGHTA, FQGNSA. Sequenced material: peripheral blood, taken on day 0 of AZD1222 vaccination. V and J are TRBV7-2 and TRBJ1-1; no firm D call. This clonotype was sampled from an adult in good health. The chain's CDR3 is CASSLVVGSNTEAFF. CDR3 in DNA: TGTGCCAGCAGCTTAGTGGTGGGATCGAACACTGAAGCTTTCTTT.